The clone carrying this T cell receptor (beta chain) has more than one count but fewer than ten. Antigen: not known. Using its own MiXCR run on the 5' RACE reads, TCRdb lists one record per CDR3 protein. The sample lists about 530,000 distinct CDR3 sequences; approximately 20% were seen once. There were only healthy Caucasians among the donors. The germline gives CDR1 SGHTA, CDR2 FQGNSA. The CDR3 covers 15 residues. The V segment lost 1 base and the J segment 2 bases; nucleotides outside the gene matches: 4. The data belong to a study of identical twins. Study-level results: There is a chance that invariant MAIT and iNKT cells partially muddied zero-insertion analyses. Model-predicted out-of-frame TCR alpha sharing fell below observed values in monozygotic twins.

This sample was shared with a second study, whose subject was yellow fever vaccine responses in identical twins.

The receptor was isolated from a woman aged 18 to 35 in good health. The V call is TRBV7-2, the J call TRBJ2-7; TRBD2 agrees at 8 bases. The sample taken for sequencing was CD4+ T cells sorted from blood. This CDR3 is CASSLVSGSPYEQYF. DNA for the CDR3: TGTGCCAGCAGCTTAGTCAGCGGGAGCCCCTACGAGCAGTACTTC. Full variable domain (rest looked up from reference TRBV7-2 and TRBJ2-7): GAGVSQSPSNKVTEKGKDVELRCDPISGHTALYWYRQSLGQGLEFLIYFQGNSAPDKSGLPSDRFSAERTGGSVSTLTIQRTQQEDSAVYLCASSLVSGSPYEQYFGPGTRLTVT.